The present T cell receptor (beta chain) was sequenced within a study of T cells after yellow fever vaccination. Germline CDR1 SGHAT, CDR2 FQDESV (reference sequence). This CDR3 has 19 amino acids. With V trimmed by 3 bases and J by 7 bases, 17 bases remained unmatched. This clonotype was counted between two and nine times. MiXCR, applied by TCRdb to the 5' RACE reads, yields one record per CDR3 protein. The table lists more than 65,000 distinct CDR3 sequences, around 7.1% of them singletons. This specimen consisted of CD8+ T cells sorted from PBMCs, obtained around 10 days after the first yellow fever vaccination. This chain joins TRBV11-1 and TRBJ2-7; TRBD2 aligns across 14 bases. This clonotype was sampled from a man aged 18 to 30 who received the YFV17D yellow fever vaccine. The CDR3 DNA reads TGTGCCAGCAGCTTGGATGTCGGACTAGCGGGGGGAACCCCCTGGGAGCAGTACTTC. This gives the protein CASSLDVGLAGGTPWEQYF.